Shown below are 16 T cell receptor beta chains from a single sample sequenced in a study of regulatory T cells in long-lasting Graves disease. Time point of the sample: newly diagnosed GD, antithyroid drugs for less than 3 months. Making the TCR library involved RNA that had been extracted from PBMCs. Through Arm-PCR of CDR3 regions and iRepertoire HTBI primers, TCR beta libraries were built. A single record per CDR3 protein comes from TCRdb applying MiXCR to the multiplex PCR reads. The sample includes 560,000 or so distinct CDR3 sequences, around 15% of them seen just once. The sample was also reused in another study, on T cells in Graves' hyperthyroidism and ophthalmopathy.

The sample here was peripheral blood mononuclear cells (PBMCs), taken at new diagnosis, from a patient treated with antithyroid drugs. These receptors all come from a man aged 18 to 30 with Graves disease.

This clonotype was found many times. This chain connects TRBV28 to TRBJ1-2; TRBD1 is a possible D gene (6 bases). The germline V gene has CDR1 MDHEN and CDR2 SYDVKM. The CDR3 consists of 15 residues. V was clipped by 2 bases and J by 7 bases, with 17 bases between them. CDR3 DNA sequence: TGTGCCAGCAGTTTAAAAGGGGGGGTTTCTGGTGGCTACACCTTC. Amino acid sequence: CASSLKGGVSGGYTF.

In its sample, this clonotype was seen many times. The chain joins TRBV20-1 to TRBJ2-1, with 11 nucleotides matching TRBD2. The CDR3 extends over 16 amino acids. Germline CDR1 reads DFQATT; CDR2 reads SNEGSKA (reference sequence). The junction had 12 bases not matched to a gene; V was cut back by 2 bases and J by 9 bases. Here the CDR3 reads CSARFPKGLAVGEQFF. CDR3 nucleotide sequence: TGCAGTGCTAGATTCCCAAAGGGACTAGCGGTCGGTGAGCAGTTCTTC.

This clonotype was seen a few times. The V call is TRBV6-1, the J call TRBJ2-1; TRBD2 matches 15 bases. The V gene end was trimmed by 5 bases and the J gene end by 2 bases; junction bases not matched to a gene: 7. The length of the CDR3 is 18 residues. Germline V gene lookup returns CDR1 MNHNS and CDR2 SASEGT. The CDR3 loop reads CASSTGLAGGPTYNEQFF. CDR3 DNA: TGTGCCAGCAGTACGGGACTAGCGGGAGGTCCTACCTACAATGAGCAGTTCTTC.

This clonotype was detected a few times. The V and J genes are TRBV7-3 and TRBJ2-1, with D possibly TRBD2 on 7 matching bases. The CDR3 contains 15 residues. Trimming removed 5 bases at V and 4 bases at J, with 15 bases between. The germline V gene has CDR1 SGHTA and CDR2 FQGTGA. The CDR3 DNA follows: TGTGCCAGCAGCGTAGGGGGGGGGTTTTACAATGAGCAGTTCTTC. Its protein is CASSVGGGFYNEQFF.

This clonotype was observed a few times. The chain employs TRBV20-1 and TRBJ1-1, with unresolved D. This CDR3 comprises 14 residues. Germline V gives CDR1 DFQATT, CDR2 SNEGSKA (reference sequence). Trimming left V 5 bases short and J 3 bases short, with 16 bases between. As DNA, the CDR3 is TGCAGTGCTCCCCTCCTAGGGTGGGACACTGAAGCTTTCTTT. Protein product: CSAPLLGWDTEAFF.

The V call is TRBV11-2, the J call TRBJ2-1, with 11 nucleotides matching TRBD2. Trimming removed 6 bases from V and 6 bases from J; junction bases left unmatched: 4. Germline V gives CDR1 SGHAT, CDR2 FQNNGV. The length of the CDR3 is 14 residues. CDR3 nucleotide sequence: TGTGCCAGCAGTGAACTAGCGGGAGCCAATGAGCAGTTCTTC. It codes for CASSELAGANEQFF.

Of note for this clonotype: The junction shows a germline mismatch at one end, possibly a read error. The CDR3 DNA is TGTGCCAGTAGTTTGACAGGGGGCACCTACGATCAGTACTTC. Translation: CASSLTGGTYDQYF. This rearrangement joins TRBV19 to TRBJ2-7, with 10 bases fitting TRBD1. The CDR3 loop spans 14 amino acids. Germline loops: CDR1 LNHDA, CDR2 SQIVND (reference sequence).

This clonotype was picked up many times. The gene calls are TRBV11-2 and TRBJ2-7; D unclear. Germline lookup yields CDR1 SGHAT and CDR2 FQNNGV. This CDR3 has 13 residues. Trimming removed 5 bases at V and 5 bases at J, with 13 bases between. The CDR3 here is CASSIILGDEQYF. Written as DNA, the CDR3 is TGTGCCAGCAGCATTATTTTGGGCGACGAGCAGTACTTC.

The V and J genes are TRBV29-1 and TRBJ1-2; 11 bases agree with TRBD1. The CDR3 runs 18 residues. The V gene's germline CDR1 is SQVTM and CDR2 ANQGSEA. V was clipped by 2 bases and J by 4 bases; unmatched bases: 15. DNA for the CDR3: TGCAGCGTTGAATTGGGAGAGGGACAGGGGGATCTTGGCTATGGCTACACCTTC. Translation: CSVELGEGQGDLGYGYTF.

This clonotype was found many times. The chain carries TRBV3-1 and TRBJ2-1; either TRBD1 or TRBD2 may fit D (5 bases each). Germline V CDR1 and CDR2: LGHDT, YNNKEL (reference sequence). Trimming stripped 4 bases from V and 7 bases from J, with 14 bases between. This CDR3 is built from 14 residues. Written as DNA, the CDR3 is TGTGCCAGCAGCCGACAGATGGCGGGTAATGAGCAGTTCTTC. Its protein is CASSRQMAGNEQFF.

The chain recombines TRBV19 with TRBJ1-5; no reliable D call. V gave up 10 bases and J gave up 0 bases, with 19 bases separating them. This CDR3 contains 16 residues. The germline V gene has CDR1 LNHDA and CDR2 SQIVND (reference sequence). The CDR3 loop is CATKGDSLNSNQPQHF. The DNA for the CDR3 is TGTGCCACCAAAGGAGATAGCCTTAATAGCAATCAGCCCCAGCATTTT.

This clonotype was observed at least ten times. The V and J genes are TRBV6-1 and TRBJ1-2, with 10 bases that match TRBD1. There are 17 residues in the CDR3. Germline assignment: CDR1 MNHNS and CDR2 SASEGT. The J segment lost 6 bases and the V segment lost 3 bases, leaving 13 bases of the junction unmatched. The CDR3 is CASSDRDRGRRGNGYTF. As DNA, the CDR3 is TGTGCCAGCAGTGACCGGGACAGGGGACGCAGGGGTAATGGCTACACCTTC.

CDR3 region: CASSVGTGSSYEQYF. The CDR3 DNA reads as TGTGCCAGCAGCGTAGGGACAGGGAGCTCCTACGAGCAGTACTTC. The chain is built from TRBV9 and TRBJ2-7; 8 positions match TRBD1. V lost 0 bases, J lost 0 bases, and 2 bases stayed unmatched. Germline V gene lookup returns CDR1 SGDLS and CDR2 YYNGEE. This CDR3 is built from 15 residues.

J is TRBJ2-1 and V is TRBV27; 7 nucleotides line up with TRBD2. CDR1 and CDR2 from the germline V gene are MNHEY and SMNVEV (reference sequence). The V segment lost 5 bases and the J segment 8 bases; nucleotides outside the gene matches: 15. This CDR3 is built from 16 residues. As DNA, the CDR3 is TGTGCCAGCAGTCCGATGTGGCGGGAGATAGGGGATGAGCAGTTCTTC. Protein: CASSPMWREIGDEQFF.

This clonotype occurred many times. The chain has TRBV5-1 and TRBJ2-3, with TRBD1 matching over 12 bases. Germline assignment: CDR1 SGHRS and CDR2 YFSETQ. V lost 3 bases, J lost 5 bases, and 16 bases stayed unmatched. The CDR3 contains 19 residues. In DNA, the CDR3 is TGCGCCAGCAGCTCTAACTCCGGGACAGGGGGCCTTAGACGAGATACGCAGTATTTT. Its protein product is CASSSNSGTGGLRRDTQYF.

A note on this clonotype: One end of the junction is discordant with germline, which a read error may explain. CDR3 protein: CASSLTAGTRNEQFF. The CDR3 DNA follows: TGTGCCAGCAGCTTAACAGCGGGAACTCGCAATGAGCAGTTCTTT. The rearrangement joins TRBV11-2 to TRBJ2-1, with 7 bases identical to TRBD2. The CDR3 loop spans 15 amino acids. CDR1 and CDR2 (germline): SGHAT, FQNNGV.